This T cell receptor beta chain is drawn from a study of T-cell memory formation after mild COVID-19. The study, taken as a whole, reports: Pre-infection memory showed some responding clones, and this suggested that cross-reactive memory joined. The study found balanced CD4/CD8 in clones contracting day 15 to 85 and a CD4+ lean in later expanders. CD4+ contracting clones were found mainly in CM and EM, and CD8+ ones in EMRA.

Concerning this clonotype itself: What it binds is unknown.

Each CDR3 protein gets one entry after TCRdb re-called the 5' RACE reads with MiXCR. The table includes 300,000 to 400,000 distinct CDR3 sequences, under 30% detected once. CDR3 length: 16 residues. The ends lost 4 bases at V and 4 bases at J; junction bases unmatched: 12. Germline CDR1 SGDLS, CDR2 YYNGEE. V and J are TRBV9 and TRBJ1-1; 8 nucleotides align to TRBD1. The specimen sequenced was PBMCs or a T cell subset sorted from them (not recorded which). The clonotype was recovered from an adult woman who had mild COVID-19 (a few samples of this study predate the infection). Cell type and time point are not known. The CDR3 nucleotides read TGTGCCAGCAGCCTGACCCCCGGACAGGGCGGCACTGAAGCTTTCTTT. Translated: CASSLTPGQGGTEAFF.